Listed below are T cell receptor beta chains from one sample, sequenced in a study of cytomegalovirus exposure and HLA in healthy donors. Only in-frame clones appear in the TCRdb table, and some are missing; sequencing was by immunoSEQ multiplex PCR. The sample lists about 220,000 clones; over 75% were seen once. The source material was PBMCs. The origin of the receptors is a male donor in good health and CMV-seronegative. CDR3s include the opening cysteine and the closing phenylalanine or tryptophan. D genes are given only for firm matches. Not all rows give a size; the values are once, few, many and, for expanded clones, a class.

size | D | J | V | CDR3 | DNA
few | - | TRBJ1-2 | TRBV4-1 | CASSPGLNYGYTF | TGCGCCAGCAGCCCCGGACTAAACTATGGCTACACCTTC
once | - | TRBJ2-7 | TRBV5-6 | CASSSPRGHGSYEQYF | TGTGCCAGCAGCTCGCCACGGGGACACGGCTCCTACGAGCAGTACTTC
- | - | TRBJ2-7 | TRBV7-2 | CASSLAGREQYF | TGTGCCAGCAGCTTGGCAGGGCGGGAGCAGTACTTC
- | TRBD1 | TRBJ2-7 | TRBV5-4 | CASSPSGQNYEQYF | TGTGCCAGCAGCCCGTCGGGACAGAACTACGAGCAGTACTTC
- | TRBD2 | TRBJ2-2 | TRBV9 | CASSVAGLAADANTGELFF | TGTGCCAGCAGCGTAGCTGGACTAGCGGCGGACGCGAACACCGGGGAGCTGTTTTTT
- | TRBD1 | TRBJ2-5 | TRBV7-9 | CASSQYDRGETQYF | TGTGCCAGCAGCCAGTATGACAGGGGTGAGACCCAGTACTTC
- | TRBD1 | TRBJ2-7 | TRBV30 | CAWDGTGGRKF | TGTGCCTGGGATGGGACAGGGGGTCGGAAGTTC
- | - | TRBJ2-7 | TRBV14 | CASSGQGYEQYF | TGTGCCAGCAGCGGCCAGGGCTACGAGCAGTACTTC
- | - | TRBJ2-2 | TRBV6-1 | CASSFIGETGELFF | TGTGCCAGCAGTTTTATAGGGGAAACCGGGGAGCTGTTTTTT
- | - | TRBJ2-2 | TRBV30 | CAWSVSGARGELFF | TGTGCCTGGAGTGTTAGTGGGGCGCGAGGGGAGCTGTTTTTT
- | - | TRBJ2-7 | TRBV30 | CAWKAGPTYEQYF | TGTGCCTGGAAGGCGGGGCCCACCTACGAGCAGTACTTC
- | TRBD2 | TRBJ2-5 | TRBV28 | CASSFTAGVETQYF | TGTGCCAGCAGTTTTACGGCGGGGGTTGAGACCCAGTACTTC
- | - | TRBJ2-6 | TRBV27 | CASSFRDSGANVLTF | TGTGCCAGCAGTTTCCGGGATTCTGGGGCCAACGTCCTGACTTTC
few | TRBD2 | TRBJ2-2 | TRBV28 | CASRPRGVGRGTGELFF | TGTGCCAGCAGACCCCGTGGAGTGGGGAGGGGCACCGGGGAGCTGTTTTTT
- | TRBD1 | TRBJ2-7 | TRBV28 | CASSSGQGFSYEQYF | TGTGCCAGCAGTTCTGGACAGGGGTTCTCCTACGAGCAGTACTTC
- | - | TRBJ1-3 | TRBV28 | CASSIHTGGGNTIYF | TGTGCCAGCAGCATCCACACCGGAGGTGGAAACACCATATATTTT
- | - | TRBJ1-2 | TRBV6-5 | CASSYSGSNGYTF | TGTGCCAGCAGTTACTCGGGCAGTAATGGCTACACCTTC
- | - | TRBJ1-2 | TRBV28 | CASSKGQYGYTF | TGTGCCAGCAGTAAAGGACAGTATGGCTACACCTTC
- | TRBD1 | TRBJ2-2 | TRBV2 | CASSEGQGVPGELFF | TGTGCCAGCAGTGAGGGACAGGGGGTCCCCGGGGAGCTGTTTTTT
- | TRBD2 | TRBJ2-7 | TRBV4-2 | CASSQDSSGGYSSYEQYF | TGTGCCAGCAGCCAAGATTCTAGCGGGGGGTACAGCTCCTACGAGCAGTACTTC
- | - | TRBJ2-2 | TRBV6-5 | CASSPPGARAGELFF | TGTGCCAGCAGTCCCCCGGGAGCAAGAGCCGGGGAGCTGTTTTTT
- | TRBD2 | TRBJ2-7 | TRBV5-6 | CASSSLTSGRGYEQYF | TGTGCCAGCAGCTCCCTTACTAGCGGGAGAGGCTACGAGCAGTACTTC
- | - | TRBJ1-1 | TRBV9 | CASSARRGGTNTEAFF | TGTGCCAGCAGCGCCCGACGGGGGGGAACGAACACTGAAGCTTTCTTT
- | TRBD1 | TRBJ2-4 | TRBV7-9 | CASSLQKTGVAKNIQYF | TGTGCCAGCAGCCTACAAAAGACAGGGGTAGCCAAAAACATTCAGTACTTC
- | TRBD1 | TRBJ1-5 | TRBV2 | CASSPPGGGNQPQHF | TGTGCCAGCAGCCCTCCAGGGGGCGGCAATCAGCCCCAGCATTTT
- | - | TRBJ2-5 | TRBV5-1 | CASSPGVQETQYF | TGCGCCAGCAGCCCGGGGGTCCAAGAGACCCAGTACTTC
- | - | TRBJ2-7 | TRBV7-2 | CASSFSSYEQYF | TGTGCCAGCAGCTTCAGCTCCTACGAGCAGTACTTC
few | TRBD2 | TRBJ2-2 | TRBV30 | CAWSRGGGGWTTGELFF | TGTGCCTGGAGTCGCGGCGGGGGGGGGTGGACCACCGGGGAGCTGTTTTTT
once | - | TRBJ1-5 | TRBV19 | CASSILPSRRSNQPQHF | TGTGCCAGTAGTATTCTGCCCTCTCGGCGGTCCAATCAGCCCCAGCATTTT
- | - | TRBJ1-1 | TRBV9 | CASSAGQNVFMNTEAFF | TGTGCCAGCAGCGCAGGACAAAATGTGTTCATGAACACTGAAGCTTTCTTT
- | TRBD1 | TRBJ2-6 | TRBV11-1 | CASSPRGFRSGANVLTF | TGTGCCAGCAGCCCCAGGGGGTTTCGGTCTGGGGCCAACGTCCTGACTTTC
- | - | TRBJ2-7 | TRBV6-1 | CASAGQPSYEQYF | TGTGCCAGCGCTGGACAGCCCTCCTACGAGCAGTACTTC
- | - | TRBJ1-1 | TRBV4-3 | CASSQDLLYGGEAFF | TGCGCCAGCAGCCAAGATCTATTATATGGGGGGGAAGCTTTCTTT
- | - | TRBJ2-4 | TRBV5-5 | CASSLGVAEIQYF | TGTGCCAGCAGCTTGGGAGTAGCCGAGATTCAGTACTTC
- | TRBD2 | TRBJ2-3 | TRBV6-1 | CASSEFVAGGRDTQYF | TGTGCCAGCAGTGAATTTGTTGCGGGGGGGAGGGATACGCAGTATTTT
- | - | TRBJ1-1 | TRBV11-3 | CASSFTGNTEAFF | TGTGCCAGCAGCTTTACGGGGAACACTGAAGCTTTCTTT
- | - | TRBJ1-5 | TRBV10-3 | CAIGSREEVDQPQHF | TGTGCCATCGGAAGCAGGGAAGAGGTGGACCAGCCCCAGCATTTT
few | TRBD2 | TRBJ2-7 | TRBV2 | CASSGLAGGPGGNEQYF | TGTGCCAGCAGTGGACTAGCGGGGGGCCCCGGCGGAAACGAGCAGTACTTC
- | - | TRBJ2-1 | TRBV7-8 | CASSFEGLIYNEQFF | TGTGCCAGCAGCTTTGAAGGACTCATCTACAATGAGCAGTTCTTC
- | TRBD1 | TRBJ1-4 | TRBV6-5 | CASSSIRQGTNEKLFF | TGTGCCAGCAGTTCCATAAGACAGGGAACGAATGAAAAACTGTTTTTT
- | - | TRBJ2-1 | TRBV5-1 | CASSLERASSYNEQFF | TGCGCCAGCAGCTTGGAGCGGGCGAGCTCCTACAATGAGCAGTTCTTC
- | - | TRBJ1-2 | TRBV7-9 | CASSQNPQGHYGYTF | TGTGCCAGCAGCCAAAACCCCCAGGGTCACTATGGCTACACCTTC
- | - | TRBJ1-6 | TRBV7-3 | CASSPTTGASPLHF | TGTGCCAGCAGCCCCACGACAGGAGCCTCACCCCTCCACTTT
- | TRBD2 | TRBJ2-3 | TRBV28 | CASSLSAPSGGTTQYF | TGTGCCAGCAGTTTATCCGCCCCTAGCGGGGGTACTACGCAGTATTTT
once | TRBD1 | TRBJ1-5 | TRBV5-6 | CASSLQGQGYEEPQHF | TGTGCCAGCAGCTTGCAGGGACAGGGTTATGAGGAGCCCCAGCATTTT
- | TRBD1 | TRBJ2-3 | TRBV7-9 | CASSLPGGADTQYF | TGTGCCAGCAGCTTACCAGGGGGCGCAGATACGCAGTATTTT
- | - | TRBJ2-5 | TRBV4-3 | CASSQDPGETQYF | TGCGCCAGCAGCCAGGATCCCGGGGAGACCCAGTACTTC
- | TRBD1 | TRBJ1-1 | TRBV9 | CASSSGTGNTEAFF | TGTGCCAGCAGCTCCGGGACAGGGAACACTGAAGCTTTCTTT
- | TRBD1 | TRBJ1-4 | TRBV6-5 | CASSSPTGMGEKLFF | TGTGCCAGCAGTTCCCCGACAGGGATGGGTGAAAAACTGTTTTTT
once | TRBD1 | TRBJ2-4 | TRBV15 | CATSPRTGFSRNIQYF | TGTGCCACCAGCCCCCGGACAGGGTTTTCGCGAAACATTCAGTACTTC
- | TRBD1 | TRBJ1-4 | TRBV7-2 | CASSYTGGGEKLFF | TGTGCCAGCAGCTACACAGGGGGAGGTGAAAAACTGTTTTTT
- | TRBD2 | TRBJ2-3 | TRBV6-4 | CASSDSGTSGTDTQYF | TGTGCCAGCAGTGACTCCGGGACTAGCGGCACAGATACGCAGTATTTT
- | TRBD1 | TRBJ1-1 | TRBV13 | CASSLDREDTEAFF | TGTGCCAGCAGCTTGGACAGGGAGGACACTGAAGCTTTCTTT